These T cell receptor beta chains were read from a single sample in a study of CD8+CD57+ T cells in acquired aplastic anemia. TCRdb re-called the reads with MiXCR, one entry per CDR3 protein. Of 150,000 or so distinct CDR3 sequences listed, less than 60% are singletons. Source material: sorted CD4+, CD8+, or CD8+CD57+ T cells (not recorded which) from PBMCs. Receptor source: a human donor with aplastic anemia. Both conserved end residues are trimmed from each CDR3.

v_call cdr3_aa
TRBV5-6 ASSHYT
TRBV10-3 AISDSGTKYNEQY
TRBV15 ATSSSSTWTSPLH
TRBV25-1 ASSARDPLRQETQY
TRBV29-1 SGGRNTEAF
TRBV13 ASSPPAGGYNEQF
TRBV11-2 ASSLDTGTSGREGYEQF
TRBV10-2 ASSEVGTGTEAF
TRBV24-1 ATSEGRAKNIQY
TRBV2 ASSEGQAIYEQY
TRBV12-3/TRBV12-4 ASRPGTPRGEQF
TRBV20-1 SAVDTNRGVAEKLF
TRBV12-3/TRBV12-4 ASSPGRPGTQY
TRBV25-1 ASSRDNRHYGYT
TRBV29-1 SVGSGTPGYEQY
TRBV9 ASSAWGGGEAQY
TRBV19 ASSIDQDWSSTDTQY
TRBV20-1 SAEAGGTDTQY
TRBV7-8 ASGPLRDTEAF
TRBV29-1 SVSKTSGNTIY
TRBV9 ASSDSGSSYNEQF
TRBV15 ATSRDITVSGNTIY
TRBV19 ASSIPASTEAF
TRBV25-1 ASSEYMGSQETQY
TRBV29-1 SVAQGGQGTEAF
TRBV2 ASSLSGTANYGYT
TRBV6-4 ASSYSLDGRNTIY
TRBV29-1 SVQGGLSYGYT
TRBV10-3 AIKAGESYEQY
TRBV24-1 ATSARVQNQETQY
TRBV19 ASAQADDVETQY
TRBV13 ASSLGPGQGVSPNTGELF
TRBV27 ASSLSRAQTNNSPLH
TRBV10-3 AISDRLNEQF
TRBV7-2 ASSSSGKVGETQY